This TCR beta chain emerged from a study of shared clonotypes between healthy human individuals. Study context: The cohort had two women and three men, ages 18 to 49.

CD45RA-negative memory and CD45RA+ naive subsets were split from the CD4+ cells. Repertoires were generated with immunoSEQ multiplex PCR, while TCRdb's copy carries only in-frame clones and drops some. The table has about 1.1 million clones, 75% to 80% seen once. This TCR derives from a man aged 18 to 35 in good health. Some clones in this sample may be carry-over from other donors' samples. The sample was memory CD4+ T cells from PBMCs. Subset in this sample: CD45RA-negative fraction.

The CDR3 here is CASSFGSGGINEQFF. In nucleotides, the CDR3 is TGTGCCAGCAGTTTCGGAAGCGGGGGAATAAATGAGCAGTTCTTC. This chain connects TRBV28 to TRBJ2-1, with 8 bases aligning to TRBD2. Germline CDR1 and CDR2: MDHEN and SYDVKM. V was pared by 3 bases and J by 7 bases, with 8 bases of the junction left unmatched. The CDR3 covers 15 residues.